Presented here are 2 T cell receptor beta chains from one specimen sequenced in a study of blood T cell repertoires in COVID-19. Sequenced by immunoSEQ multiplex PCR; TCRdb stores in-frame clones only, minus some. Seen here are more than 200,000 clones, more than 85% observed once, and the top ten hold about 5.2%. What was sequenced was peripheral blood. The receptors derive from an older woman with COVID-19, enrolled during active disease.

As regards this clone: Other nucleotide sequences in the sample specify the same CDR3. This chain joins TRBV6-1 and TRBJ1-5; 11 bases are a match to TRBD1. In germline, CDR1 is MNHNS, CDR2 SASEGT. The CDR3 loop spans 15 amino acids. With V trimmed by 1 base and J by 6 bases, 2 bases remained unmatched. The CDR3 spells CASSEGTGGGQPQHF. The CDR3 DNA is TGTGCCAGCAGTGAAGGGACAGGGGGCGGTCAGCCCCAGCATTTT.

The rearrangement links TRBV5-5 to TRBJ1-5; maybe TRBD1 (5 bases). The CDR3 spans 15 residues. V lost 3 bases, J lost 1 base, and 11 bases lay in between. In germline, CDR1 is SGHKS, CDR2 YYEKEE (reference sequence). DNA of the CDR3: TGTGCCAGCAGCTCGGGGGTTGTAAGCAATCAGCCCCAGCATTTT. The encoded protein is CASSSGVVSNQPQHF.